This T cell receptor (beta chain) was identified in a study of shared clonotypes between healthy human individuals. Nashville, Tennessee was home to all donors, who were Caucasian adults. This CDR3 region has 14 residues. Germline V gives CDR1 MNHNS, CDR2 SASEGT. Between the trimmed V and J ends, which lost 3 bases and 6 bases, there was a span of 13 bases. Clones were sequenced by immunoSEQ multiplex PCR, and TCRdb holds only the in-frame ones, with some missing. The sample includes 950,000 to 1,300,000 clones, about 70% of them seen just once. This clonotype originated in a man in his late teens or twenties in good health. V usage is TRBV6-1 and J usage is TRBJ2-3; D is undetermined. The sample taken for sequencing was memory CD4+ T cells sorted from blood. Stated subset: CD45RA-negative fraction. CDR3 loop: CASSDQLFTDTQYF. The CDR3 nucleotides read TGTGCCAGCAGTGACCAGCTGTTCACGGATACGCAGTATTTT.